This paragraph reports one T cell receptor beta chain. The antigen remains unidentified. The germline V gene encodes CDR1 MNHEY and CDR2 SMNVEV (reference sequence). V shed 5 bases, J shed 4 bases, and the junction held 11 bases outside the gene matches. The CDR3 length is 16 residues. The PCR contained 60 Vbeta and 13 Jbeta primers. Assay: immunoSEQ multiplex PCR; the TCRdb copy retains only in-frame clones and omits some. The table lists about 57,000 clones, 72% of them singletons. This specimen comes from a study of cytomegalovirus exposure and HLA in healthy donors. Whole-study findings and limits: A missense variant in DCLRE1C was later tied to TCR beta V- and J-gene trimming.

Sequencing was done on a sample of PBMCs. The J gene is TRBJ2-5, the V gene TRBV27; the match to TRBD2 covers 9 bases. This clonotype was sampled from a woman aged 45-65 years in good health and CMV-seronegative. As DNA, the CDR3 is TGTGCCAGCAGTAAATCTAGCGGGGCGGTGGGAGAGACCCAGTACTTC. Amino acids: CASSKSSGAVGETQYF.